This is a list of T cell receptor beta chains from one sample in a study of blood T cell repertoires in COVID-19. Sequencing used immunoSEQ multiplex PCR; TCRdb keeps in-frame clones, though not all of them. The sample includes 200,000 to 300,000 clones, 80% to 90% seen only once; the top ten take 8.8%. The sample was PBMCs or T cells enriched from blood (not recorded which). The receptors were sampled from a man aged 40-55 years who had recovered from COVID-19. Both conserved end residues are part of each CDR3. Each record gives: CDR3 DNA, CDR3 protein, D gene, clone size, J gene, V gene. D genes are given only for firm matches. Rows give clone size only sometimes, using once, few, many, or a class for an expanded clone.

DNA: TGTGCCAGCAGTTCCGGACAATCCTACGAGCAGTACTTC
CDR3: CASSSGQSYEQYF
D: .
size: .
J: TRBJ2-7
V: TRBV12-3/TRBV12-4

DNA: TGTGCCAGCAGGGACAGGGGTGGCTACGAGCAGTACTTC
CDR3: CASRDRGGYEQYF
D: TRBD1
size: .
J: TRBJ2-7
V: TRBV25-1

DNA: TGCGCCAGTTCGCCTCCGGGACTAGCGGGAGGGACAGATACGCAGTATTTT
CDR3: CASSPPGLAGGTDTQYF
D: TRBD2
size: .
J: TRBJ2-3
V: TRBV5-1

DNA: TGTGCCAGCAGTGAATTGGGCTTTCAAAGCTCCTACGAGCAGTACTTC
CDR3: CASSELGFQSSYEQYF
D: .
size: .
J: TRBJ2-7
V: TRBV2

DNA: TGTGCCAGCAGCGAGGACAGGGCCAGGTACAATGAGCAGTTCTTC
CDR3: CASSEDRARYNEQFF
D: TRBD1
size: .
J: TRBJ2-1
V: TRBV6-5

DNA: TGTGCCAGCAGTTACTCACGGGGGGTCGGCCCTGAAGCTTTCTTT
CDR3: CASSYSRGVGPEAFF
D: .
size: once
J: TRBJ1-1
V: TRBV6-2/TRBV6-3

DNA: TGTGCCAGCAGCTTTTCGGCGGGAGGATTCTACGAGCAGTACTTC
CDR3: CASSFSAGGFYEQYF
D: TRBD2
size: .
J: TRBJ2-7
V: TRBV7-6

DNA: TGTGCCACCTCCGCGACAGGGACTGAAGCTTTCTTT
CDR3: CATSATGTEAFF
D: TRBD1
size: .
J: TRBJ1-1
V: TRBV27

DNA: TGTGCCAGCAGAAGAGAATTTTCCAGGCCTGAAGCTTTCTTT
CDR3: CASRREFSRPEAFF
D: .
size: once
J: TRBJ1-1
V: TRBV6-4

DNA: TGTGCCAGCAGCTTAGCGCTATTGCGGGGGGGCCCCGAGCAGTACTTC
CDR3: CASSLALLRGGPEQYF
D: TRBD2
size: .
J: TRBJ2-7
V: TRBV7-2

DNA: TGCAGCGTTGATCCGGGACTACACACAGATACGCAGTATTTT
CDR3: CSVDPGLHTDTQYF
D: TRBD2
size: .
J: TRBJ2-3
V: TRBV29-1

DNA: TGCGCCAGCAGCCAAGAAGTGACAGGCGAGCCATGGGTGTTCTTC
CDR3: CASSQEVTGEPWVFF
D: .
size: .
J: TRBJ2-1
V: TRBV4-3

DNA: TGTGCCAGCTCACCGATCAGGGGTCAAGAGACCCAGTACTTC
CDR3: CASSPIRGQETQYF
D: .
size: .
J: TRBJ2-5
V: TRBV18

DNA: TGTGCCAGCAGTTTAGGTCGTGAAAAACTGTTTTTT
CDR3: CASSLGREKLFF
D: .
size: .
J: TRBJ1-4
V: TRBV12-3/TRBV12-4

DNA: TGTGCCAGCAGCCCCTTGGGGGGAAGGGGTATCAATCAGCCCCAGCATTTT
CDR3: CASSPLGGRGINQPQHF
D: .
size: .
J: TRBJ1-5
V: TRBV7-9

DNA: TGTGCCTGGAGCCGGGACAGGGGCTACGAGCAGTACTTC
CDR3: CAWSRDRGYEQYF
D: TRBD1
size: .
J: TRBJ2-7
V: TRBV30

DNA: TGTGCCAGTAGTATGAGTCCGGGGAGCTACACCTTC
CDR3: CASSMSPGSYTF
D: .
size: .
J: TRBJ1-2
V: TRBV19

DNA: TGTGCCAGCAGTGATTGGACAGGGGGCATAGATACGCAGTATTTT
CDR3: CASSDWTGGIDTQYF
D: TRBD1
size: .
J: TRBJ2-3
V: TRBV25-1

DNA: TGTGCCAGCAGCCTGGCCGGGAGGGACGAGCAGTACTTC
CDR3: CASSLAGRDEQYF
D: TRBD2
size: .
J: TRBJ2-7
V: TRBV27

DNA: TGTGCCAGCAGCCCACAGTCCCTCTCCTACGAGCAGTACTTC
CDR3: CASSPQSLSYEQYF
D: .
size: .
J: TRBJ2-7
V: TRBV5-8

DNA: TGTGCCAGCAGCTTAGCGGGGGTATTTTTGGGCTCTGGGGCCAACGTCCTGACTTTC
CDR3: CASSLAGVFLGSGANVLTF
D: .
size: .
J: TRBJ2-6
V: TRBV13

DNA: TGTGCCAGCAGCTTACACAGGGGGAATGAAGACTATGGCTACACCTTC
CDR3: CASSLHRGNEDYGYTF
D: TRBD1
size: .
J: TRBJ1-2
V: TRBV7-9

DNA: TGTGCCAGCTCACCCCCAGGGGTCCAAGAGACCCAGTACTTC
CDR3: CASSPPGVQETQYF
D: .
size: .
J: TRBJ2-5
V: TRBV18

DNA: TGTGCCAGCAGCCAAGATGCGGGGCGCGGCTACACCTTC
CDR3: CASSQDAGRGYTF
D: .
size: .
J: TRBJ1-2
V: TRBV3-1/TRBV3-2

DNA: TGTGCCAGCTCACCTACCAGGACAGGGACAGATACGCAGTATTTT
CDR3: CASSPTRTGTDTQYF
D: TRBD1
size: .
J: TRBJ2-3
V: TRBV18

DNA: TGTGCCAGCAAGAGCGGGAACCACGGGGAGCTGTTTTTT
CDR3: CASKSGNHGELFF
D: TRBD2
size: .
J: TRBJ2-2
V: TRBV12-3/TRBV12-4

DNA: TGTGCCAGCAGCTTCACAGGGGTGGGGGCCAACGTCCTGACTTTC
CDR3: CASSFTGVGANVLTF
D: TRBD1
size: .
J: TRBJ2-6
V: TRBV5-5

DNA: TGTGCCAGCTCACCTATAGGCAGGGGAAGACTGAGCACTGAAGCTTTCTTT
CDR3: CASSPIGRGRLSTEAFF
D: .
size: .
J: TRBJ1-1
V: TRBV18

DNA: TGTGCCAGCAGTTCAGGGTTAAATTACGAGCAGTACTTC
CDR3: CASSSGLNYEQYF
D: .
size: .
J: TRBJ2-7
V: TRBV12-3/TRBV12-4

DNA: TGTGCCAGCAGGACTGGAAGCAATCAGCCCCAGCATTTT
CDR3: CASRTGSNQPQHF
D: .
size: .
J: TRBJ1-5
V: TRBV6-6

DNA: TGTGCCAGCTCACCACTACAGATAGATCAGCCCCAGCATTTT
CDR3: CASSPLQIDQPQHF
D: .
size: .
J: TRBJ1-5
V: TRBV18

DNA: TGTGCCAGCAGCTCCGACAGGAACACTGAAGCTTTCTTT
CDR3: CASSSDRNTEAFF
D: .
size: .
J: TRBJ1-1
V: TRBV7-3

DNA: TGTGCCAGCAGCTTACAGGGACAGACGAACACCGGGGAGCTGTTTTTT
CDR3: CASSLQGQTNTGELFF
D: TRBD1
size: .
J: TRBJ2-2
V: TRBV7-2

DNA: TGTGCCAGCTCACCGGGCCTAGCGGAAGAGACCCAGTACTTC
CDR3: CASSPGLAEETQYF
D: TRBD2
size: .
J: TRBJ2-5
V: TRBV18

DNA: TGTGCCTGGAGTGCAGGACAGGCGCACCCTCAGCCCCAGCATTTT
CDR3: CAWSAGQAHPQPQHF
D: TRBD1
size: .
J: TRBJ1-5
V: TRBV30

DNA: TGTGCCAGCAGCTTAGCTTCTAGTTTCTACAATGAGCAGTTCTTC
CDR3: CASSLASSFYNEQFF
D: .
size: .
J: TRBJ2-1
V: TRBV7-2

DNA: TGTGCCAGCAGCGTAAATGGACAGACTTACAATGAGCAGTTCTTC
CDR3: CASSVNGQTYNEQFF
D: .
size: .
J: TRBJ2-1
V: TRBV9

DNA: TGCGCCAGCAGCCAGACCTACGGACGGGAGAACACTGAAGCTTTCTTT
CDR3: CASSQTYGRENTEAFF
D: .
size: .
J: TRBJ1-1
V: TRBV4-3

DNA: TGTGCCAGCGGATCGGCAGGGGGCTCTGGGGCCAACGTCCTGACTTTC
CDR3: CASGSAGGSGANVLTF
D: TRBD1
size: .
J: TRBJ2-6
V: TRBV7-9

DNA: TGTGCCAGCAGCCTAGGGAGGAACACTGAAGCTTTCTTT
CDR3: CASSLGRNTEAFF
D: .
size: .
J: TRBJ1-1
V: TRBV2